These T cell receptor beta chains were read from a single sample in a study of blood T cell repertoires in COVID-19. Clones were read by immunoSEQ multiplex PCR, and TCRdb kept only the in-frame ones, dropping some. The sample records around 260,000 clones, about four fifths being singletons. Input material: peripheral blood. These receptors were taken from a woman between 50 and 59 years old who had recovered from COVID-19. Both conserved end residues are part of each CDR3. A D gene is named only where the DNA matches it firmly. Size values are once, few and many counts, or a class for expanded clones, and some rows have none.

clone size | J gene | D gene | V gene | CDR3 protein | CDR3 DNA
few | TRBJ2-1 | TRBD2 | TRBV5-1 | CASSLRTSGAYGEQFF | TGCGCCAGCAGCCTCCGGACTAGCGGGGCCTACGGTGAGCAGTTCTTC
NA | TRBJ1-3 | TRBD1 | TRBV15 | CATSLQDRVEGNTIYF | TGTGCCACCAGCCTACAGGACAGGGTCGAAGGAAACACCATATATTTT
few | TRBJ2-7 | NA | TRBV7-2 | CASRADTGEQYF | TGTGCCAGCAGAGCCGATACCGGCGAGCAGTACTTC
NA | TRBJ1-1 | TRBD1 | TRBV30 | CAWSVPGQGLSEAFF | TGTGCCTGGAGTGTACCGGGACAGGGTCTGAGTGAAGCTTTCTTT
NA | TRBJ1-2 | NA | TRBV29-1 | CSVEHRPTYGYTF | TGCAGCGTTGAACACAGGCCAACCTATGGCTACACCTTC
NA | TRBJ1-1 | NA | TRBV29-1 | CSVEKRLNTEAFF | TGCAGCGTTGAAAAGAGGTTGAACACTGAAGCTTTCTTT
few | TRBJ1-4 | NA | TRBV11-2 | CASSLGGLNEKLFF | TGTGCCAGCAGCTTAGGAGGGCTCAATGAAAAACTGTTTTTT
many | TRBJ1-2 | NA | TRBV11-2 | CASSQDSSYTF | TGTGCCAGCAGCCAGGACAGTTCCTACACCTTC
NA | TRBJ2-1 | TRBD2 | TRBV4-3 | CASSQDWRGLGNEQFF | TGCGCCAGCAGCCAAGACTGGCGGGGACTAGGCAATGAGCAGTTCTTC
NA | TRBJ2-7 | TRBD1 | TRBV18 | CASSRGRGSYEQYF | TGTGCCAGCTCACGCGGCAGGGGGAGTTACGAGCAGTACTTC
NA | TRBJ2-5 | TRBD1 | TRBV5-1 | CASSVTGTGPQETQYF | TGCGCCAGCAGCGTAACCGGGACAGGGCCCCAAGAGACCCAGTACTTC
NA | TRBJ2-7 | NA | TRBV9 | CASSVTSRGYEQYF | TGTGCCAGCAGCGTGACCTCCCGAGGCTACGAGCAGTACTTC
NA | TRBJ1-3 | TRBD1 | TRBV27 | CASSPMTGVGNTIYF | TGTGCCAGCAGTCCAATGACAGGGGTTGGAAACACCATATATTTT
NA | TRBJ2-1 | TRBD2 | TRBV7-2 | CASSLALAGSYNEQFF | TGTGCCAGCAGCTTAGCATTAGCGGGGTCCTACAATGAGCAGTTCTTC
NA | TRBJ1-2 | NA | TRBV6-5 | CASSLAGESGYTF | TGTGCCAGCAGCCTTGCGGGGGAGAGTGGCTACACCTTC
NA | TRBJ1-5 | NA | TRBV19 | CASSILPGLGGQPQHF | TGTGCCAGTAGTATCCTCCCGGGTTTAGGAGGCCAGCCCCAGCATTTT
NA | TRBJ2-6 | NA | TRBV27 | CASRLGASRLSGANVLTF | TGTGCCAGCCGCCTAGGGGCATCCCGTCTCTCTGGGGCCAACGTCCTGACTTTC
NA | TRBJ2-2 | NA | TRBV2 | CASSRDTGELFF | TGTGCCAGCAGTCGGGACACCGGGGAGCTGTTTTTT
NA | TRBJ1-1 | NA | TRBV4-3 | CASSQDSSTEAFF | TGCGCCAGCAGCCAAGATTCTTCCACTGAAGCTTTCTTT
NA | TRBJ1-2 | NA | TRBV5-1 | CASSLGNRFNYGYTF | TGCGCCAGCAGCTTGGGGAACAGGTTTAACTATGGCTACACCTTC
NA | TRBJ2-7 | NA | TRBV3-1/TRBV3-2 | CASSHRTYEQYF | TGTGCCAGCAGCCACAGAACCTACGAGCAGTACTTC
NA | TRBJ1-5 | TRBD1 | TRBV7-9 | CASSSGQAQPQHF | TGTGCCAGCAGCTCAGGACAGGCTCAGCCCCAGCATTTT
NA | TRBJ2-3 | TRBD2 | TRBV5-4 | CASSLRHSGSKDTQYF | TGTGCCAGCAGCTTGAGACATAGCGGGAGTAAAGATACGCAGTATTTT
NA | TRBJ2-1 | NA | TRBV27 | CASSLSGFPPYEQFF | TGTGCCAGCAGTTTGTCGGGTTTCCCCCCGTATGAGCAGTTCTTC
NA | TRBJ2-1 | TRBD2 | TRBV5-1 | CASSFGAGGRNEQFF | TGCGCCAGCAGCTTTGGAGCGGGAGGCCGCAATGAGCAGTTCTTC
once | TRBJ1-4 | NA | TRBV4-3 | CASSQNIQGANEKLFF | TGCGCCAGCAGCCAAAACATACAGGGTGCTAATGAAAAACTGTTTTTT
NA | TRBJ2-7 | TRBD1 | TRBV6-2/TRBV6-3 | CASSHWDREIDEQYF | TGTGCCAGCAGTCACTGGGACAGGGAAATCGACGAGCAGTACTTC
NA | TRBJ2-5 | NA | TRBV29-1 | CSVASTYETQYF | TGCAGCGTTGCCTCCACCTATGAGACCCAGTACTTC
NA | TRBJ1-4 | TRBD1 | TRBV19 | CASSRPEEGAGKLFF | TGTGCCAGTAGTAGGCCCGAAGAGGGGGCGGGAAAACTGTTTTTT
few | TRBJ1-1 | NA | TRBV10-3 | CAISESGQADTEAFF | TGTGCCATCAGTGAGTCGGGGCAGGCGGACACTGAAGCTTTCTTT
NA | TRBJ1-6 | TRBD1 | TRBV2 | CASRGQNNSPLHF | TGTGCCAGCAGGGGACAGAATAATTCACCCCTCCACTTT
NA | TRBJ1-2 | TRBD1 | TRBV5-8 | CASSFGTGPGGYTF | TGTGCCAGCAGCTTTGGGACAGGACCTGGGGGCTACACCTTC
few | TRBJ2-7 | NA | TRBV10-3 | CAISDGGYEQYF | TGTGCCATCAGTGACGGAGGGTACGAGCAGTACTTC
NA | TRBJ2-6 | TRBD1 | TRBV24-1 | CATPGTALTGANVLTF | TGTGCCACACCTGGGACAGCGCTTACTGGGGCCAACGTCCTGACTTTC
NA | TRBJ2-7 | NA | TRBV27 | CASKGRGTDEQYF | TGTGCCAGCAAGGGCAGGGGAACAGACGAGCAGTACTTC
NA | TRBJ2-2 | NA | TRBV4-3 | CASSQEGGLGRAYAGELFF | TGCGCCAGCAGCCAAGAAGGGGGGCTTGGGAGGGCCTATGCCGGGGAGCTGTTTTTT
NA | TRBJ2-3 | NA | TRBV12-5 | CASGLGTKGHYVTDTQYF | TGTGCTAGTGGTTTGGGAACAAAGGGACACTACGTGACAGATACGCAGTATTTT
NA | TRBJ1-5 | TRBD1 | TRBV7-2 | CASSWSGTGGNQPQHF | TGTGCCAGCAGCTGGAGTGGGACAGGGGGCAATCAGCCCCAGCATTTT
NA | TRBJ1-1 | NA | TRBV19 | CASSMGQNTEAFF | TGTGCCAGTAGTATGGGGCAGAACACTGAAGCTTTCTTT
NA | TRBJ2-7 | TRBD1 | TRBV5-1 | CASSFGRTGVEEQYF | TGCGCCAGCAGCTTTGGCCGGACAGGGGTGGAAGAGCAGTACTTC
NA | TRBJ2-5 | TRBD1 | TRBV5-1 | CASSGTGTVQETQYF | TGCGCCAGCAGCGGGACCGGGACAGTACAAGAGACCCAGTACTTC